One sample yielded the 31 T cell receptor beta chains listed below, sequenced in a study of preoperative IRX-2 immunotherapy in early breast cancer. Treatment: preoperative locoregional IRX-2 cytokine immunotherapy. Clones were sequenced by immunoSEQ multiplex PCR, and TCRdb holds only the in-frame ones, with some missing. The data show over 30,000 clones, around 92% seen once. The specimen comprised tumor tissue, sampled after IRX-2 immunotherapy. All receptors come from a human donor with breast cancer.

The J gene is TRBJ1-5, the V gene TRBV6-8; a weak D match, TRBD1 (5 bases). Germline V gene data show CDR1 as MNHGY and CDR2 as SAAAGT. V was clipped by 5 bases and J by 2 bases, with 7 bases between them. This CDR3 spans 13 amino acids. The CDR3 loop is CASSGTGNQPQHF. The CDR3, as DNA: TGTGCCAGCAGTGGGACCGGCAATCAGCCCCAGCATTTT.

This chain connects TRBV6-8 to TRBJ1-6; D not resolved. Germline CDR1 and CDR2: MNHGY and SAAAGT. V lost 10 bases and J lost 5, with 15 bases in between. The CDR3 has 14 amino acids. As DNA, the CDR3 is TGTGCCACCAGGAAGGGCAGTGATAATTCACCCCTCCACTTT. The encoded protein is CATRKGSDNSPLHF.

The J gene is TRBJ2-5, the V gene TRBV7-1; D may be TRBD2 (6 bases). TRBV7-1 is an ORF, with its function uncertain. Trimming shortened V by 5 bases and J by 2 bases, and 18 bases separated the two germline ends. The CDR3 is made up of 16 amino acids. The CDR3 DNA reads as TGTGCCAGCAGCCAAGGTCTTGGGCTAGCGCAAGAGACCCAGTACTTC. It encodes CASSQGLGLAQETQYF.

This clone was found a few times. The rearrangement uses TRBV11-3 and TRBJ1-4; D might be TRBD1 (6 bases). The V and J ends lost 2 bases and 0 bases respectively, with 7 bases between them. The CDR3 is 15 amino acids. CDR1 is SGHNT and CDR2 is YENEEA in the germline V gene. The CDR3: CASSLQGTTNEKLFF. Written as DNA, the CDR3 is TGTGCCAGCAGCTTACAGGGGACAACTAATGAAAAACTGTTTTTT.

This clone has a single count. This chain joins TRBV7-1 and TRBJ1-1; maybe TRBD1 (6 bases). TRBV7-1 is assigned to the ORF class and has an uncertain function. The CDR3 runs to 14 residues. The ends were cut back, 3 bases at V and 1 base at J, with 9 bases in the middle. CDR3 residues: CASSSRTANTEAFF. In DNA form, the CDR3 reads TGTGCCAGCAGCTCTAGGACAGCGAACACTGAAGCTTTCTTT.

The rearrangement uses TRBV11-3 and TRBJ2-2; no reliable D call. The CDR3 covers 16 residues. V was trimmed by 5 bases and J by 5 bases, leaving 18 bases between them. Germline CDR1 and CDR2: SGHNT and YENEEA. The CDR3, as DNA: TGTGCCAGCAGCAAACTCCTGAAGAGTGGAACCGGGGAGCTGTTTTTT. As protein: CASSKLLKSGTGELFF.

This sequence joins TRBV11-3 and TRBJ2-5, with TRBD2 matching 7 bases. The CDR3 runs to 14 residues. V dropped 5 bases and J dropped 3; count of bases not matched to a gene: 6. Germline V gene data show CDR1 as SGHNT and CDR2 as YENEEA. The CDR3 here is CASSPFAGEETQYF. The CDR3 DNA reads TGTGCCAGCAGCCCCTTTGCGGGAGAAGAGACCCAGTACTTC.

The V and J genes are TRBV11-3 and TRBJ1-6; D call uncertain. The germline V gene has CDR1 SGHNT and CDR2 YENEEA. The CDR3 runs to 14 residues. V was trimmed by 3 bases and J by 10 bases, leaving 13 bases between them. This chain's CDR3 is CASSFGLGRSPLHF. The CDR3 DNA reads TGTGCCAGCAGCTTCGGCCTTGGGAGGTCACCCCTCCACTTT.

The CDR3 loop is CATSRQVSGNTIYF. The CDR3 coding sequence is TGTGCCACCAGCAGACAGGTCTCTGGAAACACCATATATTTT. The V and J genes are TRBV15 and TRBJ1-3; D call uncertain. V shed 2 bases and J shed 0 bases, with 5 bases lying between them. This CDR3 has 14 residues. Germline V lookup: CDR1 LNHNV, CDR2 YYDKDF (reference sequence).

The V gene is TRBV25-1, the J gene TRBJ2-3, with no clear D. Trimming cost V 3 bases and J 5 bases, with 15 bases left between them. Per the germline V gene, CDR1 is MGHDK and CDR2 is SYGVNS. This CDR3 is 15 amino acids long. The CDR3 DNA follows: TGTGCCAGCAGTGATCCCTCCCGAACCTTAGATACGCAGTATTTT. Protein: CASSDPSRTLDTQYF. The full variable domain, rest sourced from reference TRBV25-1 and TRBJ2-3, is EADIYQTPRYLVIGTGKKITLECSQTMGHDKMYWYQQDPGMELHLIHYSYGVNSTEKGDLSSESTVSRIRTEHFPLTLESARPSHTSQYLCASSDPSRTLDTQYFGPGTRLTVL.

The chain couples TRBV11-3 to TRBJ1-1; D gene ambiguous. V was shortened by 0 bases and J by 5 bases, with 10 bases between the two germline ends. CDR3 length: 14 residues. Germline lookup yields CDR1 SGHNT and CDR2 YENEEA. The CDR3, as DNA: TGTGCCAGCAGCTTAGATTGGGCCCGAACTGAAGCTTTCTTT. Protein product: CASSLDWARTEAFF.

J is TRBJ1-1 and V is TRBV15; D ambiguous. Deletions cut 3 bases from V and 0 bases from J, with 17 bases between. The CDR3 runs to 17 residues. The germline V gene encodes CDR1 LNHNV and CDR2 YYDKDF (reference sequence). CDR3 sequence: CATSRDPRQPLNTEAFF. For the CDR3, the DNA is TGTGCCACCAGCAGGGACCCGCGTCAGCCTCTGAACACTGAAGCTTTCTTT.

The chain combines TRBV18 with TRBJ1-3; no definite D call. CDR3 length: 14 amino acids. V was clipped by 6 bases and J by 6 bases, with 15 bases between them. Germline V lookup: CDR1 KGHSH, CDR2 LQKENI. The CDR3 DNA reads TGTGCCAGCTCCCCGAGTTGGGTGGTAAACACCATATATTTT. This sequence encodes CASSPSWVVNTIYF.

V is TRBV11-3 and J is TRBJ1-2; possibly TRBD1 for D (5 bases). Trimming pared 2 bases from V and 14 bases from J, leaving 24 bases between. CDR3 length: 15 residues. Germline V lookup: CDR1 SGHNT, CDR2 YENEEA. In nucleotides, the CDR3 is TGTGCCAGCAGCTTACGGTCTGAAGACAGCATGAGTTGGACCTTC. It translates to CASSLRSEDSMSWTF.

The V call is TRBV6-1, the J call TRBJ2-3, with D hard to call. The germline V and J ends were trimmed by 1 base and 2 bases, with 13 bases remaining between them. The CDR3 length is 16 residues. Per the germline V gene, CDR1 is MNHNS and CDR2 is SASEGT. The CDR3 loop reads CASSEVDWQYTDTQYF. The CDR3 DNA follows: TGTGCCAGCAGTGAAGTTGATTGGCAGTACACAGATACGCAGTATTTT.

In DNA, the CDR3 is TGTGCCAGCAGTTACTATGCGAGCGGACCGTACAATGAGCAGTTCTTC. This encodes CASSYYASGPYNEQFF. This chain links TRBV6-8 with TRBJ2-1; the D gene is possibly TRBD2 (5 bases). CDR3 length equals 16 residues. Germline loops: CDR1 MNHGY, CDR2 SAAAGT. The V and J ends lost 1 base and 4 bases respectively, with 14 bases between them.

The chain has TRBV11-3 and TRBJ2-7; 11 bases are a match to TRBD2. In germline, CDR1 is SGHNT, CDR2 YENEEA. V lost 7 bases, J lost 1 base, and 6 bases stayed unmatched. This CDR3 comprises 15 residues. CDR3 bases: TGTGCCAGCACCCTCGGACTAGCGGGTTCCTACGAGCAGTACTTC. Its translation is CASTLGLAGSYEQYF.

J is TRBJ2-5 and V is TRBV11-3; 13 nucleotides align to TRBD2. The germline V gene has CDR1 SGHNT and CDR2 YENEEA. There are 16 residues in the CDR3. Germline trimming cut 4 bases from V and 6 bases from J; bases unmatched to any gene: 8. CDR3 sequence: CASSSRLAGGGKTQYF. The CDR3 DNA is TGTGCCAGCAGCTCTCGACTAGCGGGAGGTGGAAAGACCCAGTACTTC.

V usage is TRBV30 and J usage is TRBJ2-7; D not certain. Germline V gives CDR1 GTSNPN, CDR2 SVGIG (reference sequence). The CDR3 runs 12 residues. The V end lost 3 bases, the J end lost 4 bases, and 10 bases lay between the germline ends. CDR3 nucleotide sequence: TGTGCCTGGAGACTGAGCGCATACGAGCAGTACTTC. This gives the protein CAWRLSAYEQYF.

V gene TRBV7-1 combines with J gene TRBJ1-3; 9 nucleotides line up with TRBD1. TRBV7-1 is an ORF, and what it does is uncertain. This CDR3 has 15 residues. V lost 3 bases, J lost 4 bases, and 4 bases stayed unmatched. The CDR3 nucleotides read TGTGCCAGCAGCTCGGACAGGGGATGGGGAAACACCATATATTTT. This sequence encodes CASSSDRGWGNTIYF.

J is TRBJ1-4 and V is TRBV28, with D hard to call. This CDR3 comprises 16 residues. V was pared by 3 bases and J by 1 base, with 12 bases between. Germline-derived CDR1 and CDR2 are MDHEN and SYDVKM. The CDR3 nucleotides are TGTGCCAGCAGTTTCCCCCTCGGAGGAACTAATGAAAAACTGTTTTTT. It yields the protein CASSFPLGGTNEKLFF.

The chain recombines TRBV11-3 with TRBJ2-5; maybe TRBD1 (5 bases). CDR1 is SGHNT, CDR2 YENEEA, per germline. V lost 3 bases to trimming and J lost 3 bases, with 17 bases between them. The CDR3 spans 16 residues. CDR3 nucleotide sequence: TGTGCCAGCAGCTTGGCAGTTTTCGACAGTAAAGAGACCCAGTACTTC. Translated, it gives CASSLAVFDSKETQYF. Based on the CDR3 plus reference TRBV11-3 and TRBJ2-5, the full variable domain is EAGVVQSPRYKIIEKKQPVAFWCNPISGHNTLYWYLQNLGQGPELLIRYENEEAVDDSQLPKDRFSAERLKGVDSTLKIQPAELGDSAVYLCASSLAVFDSKETQYFGPGTRLLVL.

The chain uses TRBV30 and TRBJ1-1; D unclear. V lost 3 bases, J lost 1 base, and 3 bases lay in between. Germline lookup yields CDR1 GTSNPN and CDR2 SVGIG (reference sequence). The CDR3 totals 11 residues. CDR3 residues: CAWRANTEAFF. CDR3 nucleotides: TGTGCCTGGAGGGCGAACACTGAAGCTTTCTTT.

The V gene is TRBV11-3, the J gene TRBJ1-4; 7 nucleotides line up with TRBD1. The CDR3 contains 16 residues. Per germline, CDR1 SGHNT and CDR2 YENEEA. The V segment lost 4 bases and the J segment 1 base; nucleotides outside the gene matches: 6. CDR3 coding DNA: TGTGCCAGCAGCTCCCGACAGGGACTAACTAATGAAAAACTGTTTTTT. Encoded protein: CASSSRQGLTNEKLFF.

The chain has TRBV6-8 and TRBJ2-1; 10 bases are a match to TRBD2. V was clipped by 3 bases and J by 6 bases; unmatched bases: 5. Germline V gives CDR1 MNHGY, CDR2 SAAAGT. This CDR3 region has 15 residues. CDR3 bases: TGTGCCAGCAGTTATAGGCTAGCGGGGGTCAATGAGCAGTTCTTC. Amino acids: CASSYRLAGVNEQFF.

CDR3 nucleotide sequence: TGTGCTAGTGGTTTGACAGGGTTAGGCAATCAGCCCCAGCATTTT. Translation: CASGLTGLGNQPQHF. V and J are TRBV12-5 and TRBJ1-5; D might be TRBD1 (6 bases). Germline lookup yields CDR1 LGHNT and CDR2 FRNRAP. V lost 2 bases and J 2 bases, leaving 10 bases between the germline ends. This CDR3 region has 15 residues.

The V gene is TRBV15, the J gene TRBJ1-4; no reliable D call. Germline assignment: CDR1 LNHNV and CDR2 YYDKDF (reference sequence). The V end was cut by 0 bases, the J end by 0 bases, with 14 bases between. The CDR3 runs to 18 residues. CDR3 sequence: CATSRDSGRTATNEKLFF. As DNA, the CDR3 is TGTGCCACCAGCAGAGATTCCGGGCGTACGGCAACTAATGAAAAACTGTTTTTT.

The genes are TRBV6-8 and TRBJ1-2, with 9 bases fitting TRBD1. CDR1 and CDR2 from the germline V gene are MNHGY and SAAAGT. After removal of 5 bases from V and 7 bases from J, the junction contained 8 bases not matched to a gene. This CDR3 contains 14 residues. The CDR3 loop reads CASSTGGAAIGYTF. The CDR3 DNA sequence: TGTGCCAGCAGTACAGGGGGCGCGGCGATTGGCTACACCTTC.

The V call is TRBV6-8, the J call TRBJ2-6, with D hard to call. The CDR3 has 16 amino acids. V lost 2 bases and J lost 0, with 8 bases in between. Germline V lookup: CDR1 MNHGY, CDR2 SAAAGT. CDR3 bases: TGTGCCAGCAGTTACGGATGGGACTCTGGGGCCAACGTCCTGACTTTC. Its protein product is CASSYGWDSGANVLTF.

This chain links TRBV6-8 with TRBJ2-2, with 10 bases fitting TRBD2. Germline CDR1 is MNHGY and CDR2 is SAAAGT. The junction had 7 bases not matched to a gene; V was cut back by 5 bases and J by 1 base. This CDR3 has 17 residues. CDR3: CASSHRLAGGNTGELFF. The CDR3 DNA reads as TGTGCCAGCAGTCACCGGTTAGCGGGGGGGAACACCGGGGAGCTGTTTTTT.

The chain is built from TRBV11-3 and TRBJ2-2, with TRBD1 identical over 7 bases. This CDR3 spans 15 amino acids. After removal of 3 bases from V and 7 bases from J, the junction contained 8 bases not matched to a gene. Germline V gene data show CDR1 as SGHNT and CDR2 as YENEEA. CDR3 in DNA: TGTGCCAGCAGCTTGGCCGGGACAGAGTTCGGGGAGCTGTTTTTT. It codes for CASSLAGTEFGELFF.